This note documents a single TCR beta chain sequence. The antigen it recognizes is unknown. No much larger clonotype is one base removed from it; base qualities were not supplied. The data were obtained in a study of cytomegalovirus exposure and HLA in healthy donors (dated by TCRdb to the late 2010s). For context, the study as a whole: According to an earlier analysis of 587 of the donors, about 179 million T cells yielded roughly 110 million unique TCR beta sequences and about 300 Gb of sequence data. Roughly 300 gigabases of sequencing data and 80 million or so unique TCR sequences were included in an early release covering several hundred HLA-typed donors. Of the 300 to 450 genotyped donors, 80% to 90% were placed in the genetic ancestry cluster associated with self-reported Caucasian donors. The study aimed to test whether signatures of past pathogen exposure could be identified by cataloging public T cell receptors. The study used immunosequencing to profile the T cell repertoires of about 670 subjects and linked those repertoires to cytomegalovirus serostatus. Besides the first cohort of more than 650 subjects, a separate validation cohort made up of around 120 different subjects was used. High-throughput TCR immunosequencing, statistical association of individual TCRs with disease status, and machine learning were combined to predict cytomegalovirus infection status. A later analysis re-examined previously published TCR beta repertoires from 600 to 700 donors and added high-resolution HLA genotyping to investigate patterns of TCR occurrence. Rather than using new phenotypic data, the later analysis identified candidate immune exposures from TCR beta sequences and from how often those sequences occurred across donors. An earlier analysis of some 500 of the donors applied high-throughput TCR beta sequencing to assess whether each TCR beta V gene segment acted as functional or pseudogenic. Donor age, sex, ethnicity and CMV serostatus were compiled together with the repertoire data. A later genetic analysis took genome-wide SNP genotypes for about 65% of the 666 donors and used that subset as a discovery cohort. All discovery cohort repertoires had been generated on a single sequencing platform. HLA typing included class I and class II loci at four-digit resolution. Typing coverage differed by locus: A, B, C, DRB1 and DQB1 were typed in roughly 629-640 donors, DQA1 in roughly 510, DPA1 in some 600, and DPB1 in roughly 470. Roughly five DR-DQ haplotypes were handled as single units for association and clustering, since linkage in the cohort was strong. Across some 400 genotyped donors of the cohort, an average of about 240,000 unique TCR beta nucleotide sequences per donor were sequenced, and roughly 20% of those sequences were non-productive.

In total, 630 or so healthy bone marrow donors made up the cohort. Cohort members were all nominally healthy when sampled, although unrecorded immune exposures were likely present. CMV serostatus was recorded as positive for some 300 and negative for about 50% of the 666 cohort members, whereas no CMV serostatus was recorded for the donor in question. A peripheral blood sample was collected from each donor, and TCR beta sequencing was performed on peripheral blood mononuclear cells. Genomic DNA was extracted from the blood cell samples with the Qiagen DNeasy Blood Extraction Kit. Libraries were built with the immunoSEQ multiplex PCR assay. The multiplex PCR relied on a mix of 60 forward primers for TCR Vbeta segments and 13 reverse primers for TCR Jbeta segments. Amplification of the CDR3 region of rearranged TCR beta genes was performed with a multiplex PCR assay on genomic DNA. The Illumina HiSeq System was used to sequence the amplified TCR beta libraries as 87-base-pair reads. In the authors' own workflow: A later analysis tallied about 77 million unique TCR beta chains across the 700 or so repertoires, and around 10 million of those chains were shared by two or more donors. A nearest-neighbor algorithm error-corrected the raw reads and collapsed the reads into unique sequences, merging closely related sequences to remove PCR and sequencing errors. Alignment of CDR3 sequences to IMGT reference sequences was used to assign V, D and J gene segments. For a sequence to be retained, a match of at least six nucleotides was required to both a V gene segment and a J gene segment. A rearrangement was called productive if the CDR3 had no stop codons and remained in frame with V and J, and every other rearrangement was called non-productive. Following IMGT convention, CDR3 was defined as the stretch from the second conserved V-encoded cysteine up to the conserved J-encoded phenylalanine. The earlier analysis of about 530 of the donors excluded any sequence lacking an unambiguous match to a single V gene segment. In an earlier analysis of some 590 of the donors, a V segment was called functional when productive rearrangements were above 56.7%, and segregating when the standard deviation between donors exceeded 5%. To diagnose cytomegalovirus status from the catalog of TCR beta chain sequences, a statistical classification framework was built. In a later analysis, TCR nucleotide sequences were compared against IMGT/GENE-DB human TR gene sequences so that V and J genes could be assigned. A later analysis assigned CDR3 sequences and most-parsimonious VDJ recombination scenarios with the TCRdist pipeline. In a later analysis, every TCR beta chain was defined by the combination of its CDR3 amino acid sequence and its V-gene family, and reads without a unique V-gene family were dropped. A later analysis removed 592 highly shared, low-generation-probability nucleotide sequences to deal with suspected cross-contamination and a sequencing artifact. In a later analysis, a clonal expansion index was calculated for each public chain from normalized within-repertoire ranks of inferred template counts. In a later analysis, generation probabilities were computed using a VDJ recombination model fitted to out-of-frame rearrangements, and the results were checked against IGoR. In a later analysis, TCR-TCR, TCR-HLA and TCR-CMV co-occurrence was scored with hypergeometric tests, and a repertoire-size bias correction was applied to TCR pairs. In a later analysis, false discovery rates were estimated by permuting HLA or CMV assignments 20 times. A later analysis grouped co-occurring TCRs with DBSCAN, adding TCRdist sequence similarity when clustering within HLA-allele-positive subsets. For co-occurrence clustering, repertoires with fewer than 30,000 or more than 120,000 public chains were excluded, along with 5 or 6 repertoires with anomalous nucleotide sharing. The table was pulled from immuneACCESS by TCRdb, which kept in-frame rearrangements only. Such tables lose some clones; where checked, under half of the loss comes from unresolved V genes, and the rest has no known cause. V, J and clone size were drawn from that table, and D and trimming were deduced from the DNA. Recorded for this sample are some 45,000 clones; roughly half of them occurred a single time. The top ten clones comprise about an eighth of the sample.

Study-wide conclusions, independent of this receptor: Specific HLA alleles were associated with over 15,000 TCR beta sequences at a false discovery rate of 0.05 in a later analysis. Roughly uniform sequencing depth across donors was assumed in presence/absence analyses, although this assumption may not hold. Some IMGT-functional V segments, including TRBV6-2 and TRBV6-3, could not be distinguished by the 87-base-pair reads and were therefore excluded. In a later genetic analysis, a missense DCLRE1C variant was associated with V-gene and J-gene trimming of TCR beta chains, and the association was replicated in an independent cohort. In the study, roughly 160 TCR beta chains were listed as associated with cytomegalovirus. About 17 rarely observed V segments, including chromosome 9 orphons, were excluded from the earlier analysis of approximately 600 of the donors because counts were too low. Most CMV-associated TCR beta chains appeared to be HLA-restricted in a later analysis, and the HLA associations seemed to be driven largely by CMV exposure. The classifier was reported to diagnose cytomegalovirus status with high specificity and sensitivity in both the original cohort and the validation cohort. In a later analysis, the rate of TCR association differed among HLA loci, with DRB1 alleles having the most associated TCRs and HLA-C alleles having the fewest. Linkage disequilibrium might explain the correlated functional status among segregating V segments, but an unknown experimental factor could not be ruled out. Because HLA typing was unavailable for some donors at each locus, only the typed subset was used in association tests. In a later analysis, HLA-associated TCR beta chains showed more clonal expansion and lower generation probabilities than non-associated chains that were equally common. A group of highly shared sequence variants was considered likely to be a technical artifact of the sequencing pipeline. In vitro tests confirmed that three of the cytomegalovirus-associated TCR beta chains recognize cytomegalovirus antigens. Several of the top co-occurrence clusters appeared to be linked to parvovirus B19, influenza, CMV and Epstein-Barr virus, according to a later analysis. A further reported finding was that TCR beta sequences accurately predicted the HLA-A and HLA-B alleles for most subjects in the first cohort. While some public TCRs were present in many individuals, most TCR sequences turned up only very rarely across donors. Assigning TCR associations to individual alleles was difficult when HLA alleles, especially DR and DQ, strongly co-occurred. The cohort was sequenced for TCR beta chains only, and without alpha or paired-chain data the features that could be detected were limited. Broadly in line with IMGT annotations, most TCR beta V segments showed up in productive rearrangements about 87% or about 30% of the time in an earlier analysis of approximately 600 of the donors. CMV serostatus was the only immune exposure information available for the cohort. Compared with the roughly 700-donor mean, donors in an Asian-associated ancestry cluster had fewer N-insertions in productive TCRs, according to a later genetic analysis. The authors suggested that the approach could potentially be generalized to other disease states and immunological phenotypes.

V and J are trimmed by 1 base and 3 bases, and the gene matches miss 3 bases of the junction. The CDR3 runs 15 amino acids, cysteine and phenylalanine included. Just the 45-base CDR3 DNA is kept, in frame starting at base 1. Looking up the germline V gene yields CDR1 SGHRS and CDR2 YFSETQ. This sequence uses TRBV5-1 and TRBJ2-7; 11 bases in the middle match TRBD1. The clonotype originates from a human donor in good health. Sequenced sample: PBMCs. The sequence in DNA is TGCGCCAGCAGCTTGAGGACAGGGGGCGACTACGAGCAGTACTTC. Translated, this is CASSLRTGGDYEQYF.